This is a list of T cell receptor beta chains from one sample in a study of T cells in Graves' hyperthyroidism and ophthalmopathy. TCRdb itself ran the multiplex PCR reads through MiXCR, one entry per CDR3 protein. This repertoire shows fewer than 350,000 distinct CDR3 sequences, around 15% found once; its top ten account for around 8%. The sequenced sample consisted of blood. These receptors originate from a woman in her thirties or forties with Graves' hyperthyroidism. CDR3s include the opening cysteine and the closing phenylalanine or tryptophan. The D gene is left open where the match is weak. Clone size is not always given. Where it is, it says once, few, many or a class for expanded clones.

length	D	V	size	J	CDR3	DNA
13	TRBD1	TRBV6-2/TRBV6-3	many	TRBJ2-7	CASSPDRRNEQYF	TGTGCCAGCAGCCCGGACAGGCGCAACGAGCAGTACTTC
19	TRBD2	TRBV11-2	few	TRBJ2-2	CASSRRGTSGRGGTGELFF	TGTGCCAGCAGCCGCCGCGGGACTAGCGGGAGAGGGGGGACCGGGGAGCTGTTTTTT
16	.	TRBV28	many	TRBJ1-1	CASTAHRAPMNTEAFF	TGTGCCAGCACCGCCCACAGGGCCCCCATGAACACTGAAGCTTTCTTT
16	TRBD1	TRBV30	.	TRBJ1-3	CAWSLGQPSSGNTIYF	TGTGCCTGGAGTTTGGGACAGCCGAGCTCTGGAAACACCATATATTTT
15	.	TRBV12-3/TRBV12-4	many	TRBJ2-3	CASRSTGEFSDTQYF	TGTGCCAGCAGAAGTACGGGAGAGTTCTCAGATACGCAGTATTTT
15	TRBD2	TRBV12-3/TRBV12-4	many	TRBJ2-5	CASSLGLAGRETQYF	TGTGCCAGCAGTTTGGGACTAGCGGGCCGCGAGACCCAGTACTTC
15	TRBD1	TRBV2	many	TRBJ1-6	CASSVGQGATSPLHF	TGTGCCAGCAGTGTAGGACAGGGGGCCACTTCACCCCTCCACTTT
14	TRBD1	TRBV11-3	many	TRBJ2-7	CASSLAGGLNEQYF	TGTGCCAGCAGCTTAGCAGGGGGTCTGAACGAGCAGTACTTC
14	.	TRBV6-1	.	TRBJ2-1	CATSYGRTHYEQFF	TGTGCCACCAGTTATGGTCGGACACACTACGAGCAGTTCTTC
15	TRBD1	TRBV7-2	many	TRBJ1-1	CASSFSGDRNTEAFF	TGTGCCAGCAGCTTCTCTGGGGACAGAAACACTGAAGCTTTCTTT
15	.	TRBV12-3/TRBV12-4	many	TRBJ2-7	CASRLGGDFSYEQYF	TGTGCCAGCAGGCTAGGAGGGGACTTCTCCTACGAGCAGTACTTC
14	.	TRBV24-1	many	TRBJ2-5	CATSDSMTQETQYF	TGTGCCACCAGTGATTCCATGACCCAAGAGACCCAGTACTTC
17	.	TRBV4-2	few	TRBJ1-4	CASSPQGTPSTNEKLFF	TGTGCCAGCAGCCCTCAGGGTACTCCCTCAACTAATGAAAAACTGTTTTTT
14	TRBD1	TRBV4-2	.	TRBJ1-5	CASSDDRARQPQHF	TGTGCCAGCAGCGATGACAGGGCTCGTCAGCCCCAGCATTTT
15	TRBD2	TRBV12-3/TRBV12-4	.	TRBJ2-2	CASSSPGRALGELFF	TGTGCCAGCAGTTCTCCCGGGAGGGCCCTCGGGGAGCTGTTTTTT
12	.	TRBV18	many	TRBJ2-7	CASSPGGEVQYF	TGTGCCAGCTCTCCAGGGGGGGAAGTGCAGTACTTC
16	TRBD2	TRBV3-1	many	TRBJ2-3	CASSPLAGQNTDTQYF	TGTGCCAGCAGCCCCCTAGCGGGGCAGAACACAGATACGCAGTATTTT
16	TRBD2	TRBV7-2	few	TRBJ2-7	CASSLPGGPNSYEQYF	TGTGCCAGCAGCTTACCGGGAGGGCCCAACTCCTACGAGCAGTACTTC
12	TRBD1	TRBV19	few	TRBJ1-2	CASRTGVDGYTF	TGTGCCAGTAGGACAGGGGTCGATGGCTACACCTTC
16	.	TRBV25-1	many	TRBJ2-4	CASSDGGGLSKNIQYF	TGTGCCAGCAGTGATGGGGGCGGCCTCTCCAAAAACATTCAGTACTTC
16	TRBD1	TRBV7-9	.	TRBJ2-1	CASSYSGTGYDNEQFF	TGTGCCAGCAGCTACTCCGGGACAGGGTACGACAATGAGCAGTTCTTC
17	TRBD2	TRBV9	few	TRBJ2-2	CASSVVGGDRLTGELFF	TGTGCCAGCAGCGTAGTGGGGGGGGATCGGCTCACCGGGGAGCTGTTTTTT
12	.	TRBV24-1	few	TRBJ1-1	CATSDLGFEAFF	TGTGCCACCAGTGATTTGGGATTTGAAGCTTTCTTT
14	.	TRBV2	many	TRBJ1-1	CASRDDNYNTEAFF	TGTGCCAGCAGGGATGACAACTACAACACTGAAGCTTTCTTT
14	.	TRBV5-5	.	TRBJ1-4	CASSLGQHNEKLFF	TGTGCCAGCAGCTTGGGACAGCACAATGAAAAACTGTTTTTT
15	.	TRBV6-5	many	TRBJ1-1	CASSYSSRGGTEAFF	TGTGCCAGCAGTTACTCGAGTCGGGGCGGCACTGAAGCTTTCTTT
14	.	TRBV30	few	TRBJ2-1	CAWSGRSSYNEQFF	TGTGCCTGGAGTGGTCGGAGCTCCTACAATGAGCAGTTCTTC
16	.	TRBV5-5	many	TRBJ2-2	CASSLGPTGIAGELFF	TGTGCCAGCAGCTTGGGGCCCACGGGAATAGCCGGGGAGCTGTTTTTT
15	.	TRBV28	many	TRBJ1-4	CASSSPGALGEKLFF	TGTGCCAGCAGCTCTCCGGGGGCTTTGGGGGAAAAACTGTTTTTT
15	TRBD1	TRBV12-3/TRBV12-4	many	TRBJ2-3	CASRKNTGGPDTQYF	TGTGCCAGCAGGAAAAACACAGGGGGCCCAGATACGCAGTATTTT
16	.	TRBV2	many	TRBJ2-1	CASREVSGTFGNEQFF	TGTGCCAGCAGGGAAGTAAGCGGTACCTTCGGGAATGAGCAGTTCTTC
14	.	TRBV3-1	few	TRBJ1-3	CASSRGGGKNTIYF	TGTGCCAGCAGCCGAGGAGGGGGAAAGAACACCATATATTTT
12	.	TRBV12-3/TRBV12-4	many	TRBJ2-7	CASSLGRGKQYF	TGTGCCAGCAGTCTCGGACGCGGCAAGCAGTACTTC
15	.	TRBV6-1	many	TRBJ1-2	CASSPGQTANYGYTF	TGTGCCAGCAGCCCCGGACAGACCGCTAACTATGGCTACACCTTC
14	.	TRBV7-8	few	TRBJ2-7	CASSLYRDKGEQYF	TGTGCCAGCAGCTTGTACCGGGATAAAGGCGAGCAGTACTTC
14	.	TRBV5-4	few	TRBJ1-6	CASKPGYTDSPLHF	TGTGCCAGCAAACCAGGGTATACCGATTCACCCCTCCACTTT
15	TRBD1	TRBV4-1	.	TRBJ2-7	CASSHPGQGPGEQYF	TGCGCCAGCAGCCACCCGGGACAGGGTCCCGGCGAGCAGTACTTC
15	.	TRBV7-2	.	TRBJ1-5	CASSRLAGYAQPQHF	TGTGCCAGCAGCCGACTAGCGGGATATGCTCAGCCCCAGCATTTT
14	TRBD2	TRBV7-9	many	TRBJ2-4	CASSPSGSENIQYF	TGTGCCAGCAGCCCTAGCGGGAGCGAAAACATTCAGTACTTC
16	.	TRBV28	.	TRBJ1-1	CASSLAGGAGDTEAFF	TGTGCCAGCAGTTTAGCGGGGGGCGCAGGGGACACTGAAGCTTTCTTT
15	.	TRBV11-2	many	TRBJ2-1	CASRKGGGPYNEQFF	TGTGCCAGCAGAAAGGGGGGCGGGCCCTACAATGAGCAGTTCTTC
17	TRBD1	TRBV6-1	many	TRBJ2-1	CASSEETGYPIYNEQFF	TGTGCCAGCAGTGAAGAGACAGGGTACCCCATCTACAATGAGCAGTTCTTC
15	.	TRBV7-8	many	TRBJ2-1	CASSLIVGPSPEQFF	TGTGCCAGCAGCTTAATCGTGGGGCCTTCCCCTGAGCAGTTCTTC
13	TRBD1	TRBV20-1	many	TRBJ2-7	CSAQRTGSYEQYF	TGCAGTGCTCAACGGACAGGCTCCTACGAGCAGTACTTC
14	.	TRBV11-2	many	TRBJ2-1	CASSVTDAGNEQFF	TGTGCCAGCAGCGTGACGGACGCTGGGAATGAGCAGTTCTTC
15	.	TRBV2	many	TRBJ2-1	CASSEGRALYNEQFF	TGTGCCAGCAGTGAAGGTCGAGCCCTTTACAATGAGCAGTTCTTC